The clone carrying this T cell receptor (beta chain) was seen repeatedly, ten times or more. The sample comes from a study of T cells in Graves' hyperthyroidism and ophthalmopathy. Germline V lookup: CDR1 SGHTA, CDR2 FQGNSA. This CDR3 is 16 amino acids long. The J segment lost 0 bases and the V segment lost 4 bases, leaving 6 bases of the junction unmatched. RNA transcripts were the template for amplifying TCR beta CDR3 regions. The HTBI primer set drove a first-round RT-PCR of the TCR CDR3. TCRdb reprocessed the multiplex PCR reads via MiXCR and lists one record per CDR3 protein. The sample lists about 400,000 distinct CDR3 sequences; about an eighth were seen once.

The sequencing input was blood. V is TRBV7-2 and J is TRBJ2-4, with 7 bases aligning to TRBD2. The clonotype originates from a woman aged 18 to 35 with Graves' hyperthyroidism. The CDR3: CASSSLREGAKNIQYF. CDR3 DNA: TGTGCCAGCAGCTCCCTCAGGGAGGGAGCCAAAAACATTCAGTACTTC.